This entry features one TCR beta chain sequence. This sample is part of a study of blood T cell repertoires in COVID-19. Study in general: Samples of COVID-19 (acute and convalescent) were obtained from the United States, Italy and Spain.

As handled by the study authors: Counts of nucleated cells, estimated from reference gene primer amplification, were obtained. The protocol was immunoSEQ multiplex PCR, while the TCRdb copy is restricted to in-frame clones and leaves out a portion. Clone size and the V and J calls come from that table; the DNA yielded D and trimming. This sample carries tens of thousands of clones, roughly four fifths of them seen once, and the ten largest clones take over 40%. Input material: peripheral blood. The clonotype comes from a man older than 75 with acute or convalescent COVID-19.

The CDR3 DNA is TGTGCCAGCAGCTTTGGTGGAGCGCTGGGGTGGGAGGCCGGGGAGCTGTTTTTT. This codes for CASSFGGALGWEAGELFF. V is TRBV7-8 and J is TRBJ2-2; possible D gene TRBD2, 6 bases. CDR3 size: 18 residues. Germline loops: CDR1 SGHVS, CDR2 FQNEAQ. Trimming cost V 3 bases and J 6 bases, with 23 bases left between them.